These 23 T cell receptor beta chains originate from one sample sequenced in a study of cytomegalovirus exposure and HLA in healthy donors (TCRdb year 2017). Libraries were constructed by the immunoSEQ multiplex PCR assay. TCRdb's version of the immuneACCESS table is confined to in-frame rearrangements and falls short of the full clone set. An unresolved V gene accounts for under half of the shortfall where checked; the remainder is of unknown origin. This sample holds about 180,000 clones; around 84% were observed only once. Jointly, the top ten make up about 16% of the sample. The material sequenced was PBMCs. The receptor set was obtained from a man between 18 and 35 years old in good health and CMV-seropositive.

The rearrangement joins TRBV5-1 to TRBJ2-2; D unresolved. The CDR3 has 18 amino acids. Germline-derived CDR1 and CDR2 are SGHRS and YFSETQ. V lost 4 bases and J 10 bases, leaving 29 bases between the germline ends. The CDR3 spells CASSPDFSAASQHEELFF. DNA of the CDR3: TGCGCCAGCAGCCCCGACTTTTCGGCGGCCTCCCAGCACGAGGAGCTGTTTTTT.

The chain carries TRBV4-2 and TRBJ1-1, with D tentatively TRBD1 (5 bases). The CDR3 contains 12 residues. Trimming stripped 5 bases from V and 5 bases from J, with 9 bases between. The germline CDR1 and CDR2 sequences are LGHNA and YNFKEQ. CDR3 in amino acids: CASSRGGTEAFF. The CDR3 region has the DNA TGTGCCAGCAGCAGGGGTGGAACTGAAGCTTTCTTT.

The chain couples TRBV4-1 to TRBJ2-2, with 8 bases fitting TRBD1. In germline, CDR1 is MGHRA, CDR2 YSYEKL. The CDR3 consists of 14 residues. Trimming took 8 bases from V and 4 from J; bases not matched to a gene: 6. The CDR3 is CASCGQGGTGELFF. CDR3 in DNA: TGCGCCAGCTGTGGACAGGGTGGCACCGGGGAGCTGTTTTTT.

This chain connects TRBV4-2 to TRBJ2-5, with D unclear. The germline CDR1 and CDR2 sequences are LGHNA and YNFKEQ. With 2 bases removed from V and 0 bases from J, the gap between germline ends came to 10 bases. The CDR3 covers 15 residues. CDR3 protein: CASSQFAGDQETQYF. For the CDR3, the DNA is TGTGCCAGCAGCCAATTTGCAGGTGACCAAGAGACCCAGTACTTC.

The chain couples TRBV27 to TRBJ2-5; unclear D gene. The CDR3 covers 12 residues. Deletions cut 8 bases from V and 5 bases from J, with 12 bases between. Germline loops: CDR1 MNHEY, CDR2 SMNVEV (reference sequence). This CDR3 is CASGSFWETQYF. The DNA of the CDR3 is TGTGCCAGCGGCTCCTTCTGGGAGACCCAGTACTTC.

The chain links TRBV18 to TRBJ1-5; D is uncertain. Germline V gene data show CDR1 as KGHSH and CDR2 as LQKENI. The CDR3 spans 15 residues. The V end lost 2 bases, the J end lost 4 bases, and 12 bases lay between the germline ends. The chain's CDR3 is CASSPAGLGNQPQHF. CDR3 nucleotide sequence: TGTGCCAGCTCACCAGCGGGTTTGGGGAATCAGCCCCAGCATTTT.

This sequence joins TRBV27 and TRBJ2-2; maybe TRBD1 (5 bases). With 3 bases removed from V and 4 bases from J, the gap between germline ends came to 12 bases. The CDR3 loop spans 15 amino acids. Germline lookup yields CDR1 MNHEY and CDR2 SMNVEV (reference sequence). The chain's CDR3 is CASSFQGVRTGELFF. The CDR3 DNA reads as TGTGCCAGCAGTTTTCAAGGGGTTCGCACCGGGGAGCTGTTTTTT.

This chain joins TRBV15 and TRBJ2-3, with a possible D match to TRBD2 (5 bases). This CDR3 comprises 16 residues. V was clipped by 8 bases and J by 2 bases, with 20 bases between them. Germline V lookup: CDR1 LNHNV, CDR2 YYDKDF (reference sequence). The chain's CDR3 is CATLLVGVGDTDTQYF. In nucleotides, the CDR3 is TGTGCCACCCTCTTGGTCGGCGTGGGAGACACAGATACGCAGTATTTT.

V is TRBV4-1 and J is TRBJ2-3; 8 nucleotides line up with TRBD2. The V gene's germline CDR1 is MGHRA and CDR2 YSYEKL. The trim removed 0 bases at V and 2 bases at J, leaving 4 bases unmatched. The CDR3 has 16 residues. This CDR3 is CASSQDLAGLTDTQYF. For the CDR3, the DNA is TGCGCCAGCAGCCAAGATCTAGCGGGTCTCACAGATACGCAGTATTTT.

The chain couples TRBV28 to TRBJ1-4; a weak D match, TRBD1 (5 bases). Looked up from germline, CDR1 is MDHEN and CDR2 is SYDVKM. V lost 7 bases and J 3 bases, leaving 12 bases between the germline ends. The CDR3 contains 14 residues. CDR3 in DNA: TGTGCCAGCACCTTGGGAGGGGCTAATGAAAAACTGTTTTTT. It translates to CASTLGGANEKLFF. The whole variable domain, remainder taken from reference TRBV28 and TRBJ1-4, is DVKVTQSSRYLVKRTGEKVFLECVQDMDHENMFWYRQDPGLGLRLIYFSYDVKMKEKGDIPEGYSVSREKKERFSLILESASTNQTSMYLCASTLGGANEKLFFGSGTQLSVL.

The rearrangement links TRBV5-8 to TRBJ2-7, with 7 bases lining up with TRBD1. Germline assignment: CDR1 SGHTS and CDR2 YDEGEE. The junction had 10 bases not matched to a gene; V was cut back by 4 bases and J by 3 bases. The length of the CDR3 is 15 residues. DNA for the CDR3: TGTGCCAGCAGCCGAGCTCGGGACAGCTTCTACGAGCAGTACTTC. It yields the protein CASSRARDSFYEQYF.

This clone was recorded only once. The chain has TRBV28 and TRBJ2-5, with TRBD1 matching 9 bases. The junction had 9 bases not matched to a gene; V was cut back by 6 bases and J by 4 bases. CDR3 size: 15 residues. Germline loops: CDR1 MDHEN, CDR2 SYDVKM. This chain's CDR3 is CASSRGQGRRETQYF. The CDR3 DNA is TGTGCCAGCAGCCGGGGACAGGGCAGGAGAGAGACCCAGTACTTC.

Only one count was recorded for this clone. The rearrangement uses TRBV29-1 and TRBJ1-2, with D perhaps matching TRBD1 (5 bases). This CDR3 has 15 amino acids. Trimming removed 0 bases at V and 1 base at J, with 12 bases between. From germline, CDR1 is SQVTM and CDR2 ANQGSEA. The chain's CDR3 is CSVEDMGQLNYGYTF. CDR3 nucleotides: TGCAGCGTTGAAGATATGGGGCAGCTTAACTATGGCTACACCTTC.

CDR3 nucleotide sequence: TGTGCCAGCAGTTTAGTGGGACAGACTGAAGCTTTCTTT. As protein: CASSLVGQTEAFF. The V and J genes are TRBV27 and TRBJ1-1; 7 nucleotides line up with TRBD1. Trimming removed 2 bases from V and 5 bases from J; junction bases left unmatched: 2. The CDR3 totals 13 residues. Per the germline V gene, CDR1 is MNHEY and CDR2 is SMNVEV (reference sequence).

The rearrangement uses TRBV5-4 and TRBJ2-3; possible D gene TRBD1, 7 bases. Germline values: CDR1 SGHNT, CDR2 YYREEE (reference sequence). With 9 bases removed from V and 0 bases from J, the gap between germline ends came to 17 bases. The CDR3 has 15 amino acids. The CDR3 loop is CATKPGGPSTDTQYF. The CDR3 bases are TGTGCCACCAAACCAGGGGGGCCGAGCACAGATACGCAGTATTTT.

Here the CDR3 reads CSAPGQGGYNEQFF. DNA for the CDR3: TGCAGCGCCCCGGGACAGGGAGGCTACAATGAGCAGTTCTTC. The J gene is TRBJ2-1, the V gene TRBV29-1; 9 bases map to TRBD1. After removal of 7 bases from V and 3 bases from J, the junction contained 7 bases not matched to a gene. Germline V gene lookup returns CDR1 SQVTM and CDR2 ANQGSEA. CDR3 length: 14 residues.

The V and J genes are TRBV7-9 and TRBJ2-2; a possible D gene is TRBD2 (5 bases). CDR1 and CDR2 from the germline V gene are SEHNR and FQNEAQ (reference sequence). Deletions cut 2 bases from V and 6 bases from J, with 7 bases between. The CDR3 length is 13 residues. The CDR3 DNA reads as TGTGCCAGCAGCTTACTAGCCTCCGGGGAGCTGTTTTTT. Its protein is CASSLLASGELFF.

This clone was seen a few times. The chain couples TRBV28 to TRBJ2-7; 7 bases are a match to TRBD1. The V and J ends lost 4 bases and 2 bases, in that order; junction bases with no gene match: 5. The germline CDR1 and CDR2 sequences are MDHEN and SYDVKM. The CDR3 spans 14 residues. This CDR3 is CASSSGQPTYEQYF. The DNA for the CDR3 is TGTGCCAGCAGTTCGGGACAGCCGACCTACGAGCAGTACTTC.

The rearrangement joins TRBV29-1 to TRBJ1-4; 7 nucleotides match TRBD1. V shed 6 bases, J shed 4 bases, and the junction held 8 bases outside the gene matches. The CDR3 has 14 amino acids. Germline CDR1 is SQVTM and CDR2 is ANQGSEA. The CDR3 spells CSVRGGRDNEKLFF. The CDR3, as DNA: TGCAGCGTACGAGGGGGCCGAGATAATGAAAAACTGTTTTTT.

The CDR3 nucleotides read TGTGCCAGCAGTTACCTGGGGACAGACACTGAAGCTTTCTTT. Amino acid sequence: CASSYLGTDTEAFF. The rearrangement links TRBV6-5 to TRBJ1-1, with TRBD1 identical over 7 bases. The CDR3 runs 14 residues. With 2 bases clipped from V and 3 bases from J, the junction kept 3 bases outside the gene matches. The germline gives CDR1 MNHEY, CDR2 SVGAGI.

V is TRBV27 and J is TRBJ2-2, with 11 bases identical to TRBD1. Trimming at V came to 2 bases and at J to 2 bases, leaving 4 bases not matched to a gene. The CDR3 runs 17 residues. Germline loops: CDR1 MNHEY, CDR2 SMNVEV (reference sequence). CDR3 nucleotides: TGTGCCAGCAGTTTACGGGACAGGGGGAGAAACACCGGGGAGCTGTTTTTT. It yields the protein CASSLRDRGRNTGELFF.

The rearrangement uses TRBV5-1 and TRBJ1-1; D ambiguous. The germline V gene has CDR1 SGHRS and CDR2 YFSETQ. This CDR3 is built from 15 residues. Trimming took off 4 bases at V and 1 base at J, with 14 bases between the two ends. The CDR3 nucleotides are TGCGCCAGCAGCCCATTGTCGAGAGGGAACACTGAAGCTTTCTTT. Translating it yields CASSPLSRGNTEAFF.

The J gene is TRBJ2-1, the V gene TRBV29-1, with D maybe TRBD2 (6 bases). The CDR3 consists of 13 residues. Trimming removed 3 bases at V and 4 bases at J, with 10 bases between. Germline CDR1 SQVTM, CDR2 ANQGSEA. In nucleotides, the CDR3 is TGCAGCGTTGAGCCCAGCGGGTACAATGAGCAGTTCTTC. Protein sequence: CSVEPSGYNEQFF.